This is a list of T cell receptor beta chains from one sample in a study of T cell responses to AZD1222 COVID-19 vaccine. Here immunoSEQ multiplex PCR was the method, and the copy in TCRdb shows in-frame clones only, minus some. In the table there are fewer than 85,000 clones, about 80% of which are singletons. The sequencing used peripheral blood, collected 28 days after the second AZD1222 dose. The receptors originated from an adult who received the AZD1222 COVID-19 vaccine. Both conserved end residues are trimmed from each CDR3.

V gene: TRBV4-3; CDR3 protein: ASSQDGGGEDTIY
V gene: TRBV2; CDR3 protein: ASRWETSGNNEQF
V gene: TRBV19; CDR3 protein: ASGGVTGPAGYGYT
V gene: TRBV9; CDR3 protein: ASSALVGVNTGELF
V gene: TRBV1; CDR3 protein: TSSQDLGQGIYEQY
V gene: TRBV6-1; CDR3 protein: ASSEVPGTGYGYT
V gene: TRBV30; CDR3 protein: AWSFFGTGETLTQYGYT
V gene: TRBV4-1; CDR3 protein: ASSQRGGRGATEAF
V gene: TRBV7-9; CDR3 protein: ASSPRGVSTDTQY
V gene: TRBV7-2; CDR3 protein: ASSLDRQGGEAF
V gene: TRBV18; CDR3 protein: ASSPRTLTYEQY
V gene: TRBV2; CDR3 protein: ASISSGYSYNEQF
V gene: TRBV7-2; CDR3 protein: ASSLIGRPVTDTQY
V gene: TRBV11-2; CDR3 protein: ASGGGQETQY
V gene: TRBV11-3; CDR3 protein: ASSLGRNNEQF
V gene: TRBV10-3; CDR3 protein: AISEQGGYTEAF
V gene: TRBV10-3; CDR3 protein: AISEPGHGAF
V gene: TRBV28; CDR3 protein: ASSLWGTGAGELF
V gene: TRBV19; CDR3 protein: ASSPRQTQETQY
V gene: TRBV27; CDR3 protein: ASRQQTGTGVYEQY
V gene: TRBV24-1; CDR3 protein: ATRRDSLNNSPLH
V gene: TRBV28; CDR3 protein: ASSFGPQRTQY
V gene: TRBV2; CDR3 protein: ASSVGGPGELF
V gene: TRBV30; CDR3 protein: AWRPSGVTDTQY
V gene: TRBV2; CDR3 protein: ASSLRGIDEQF
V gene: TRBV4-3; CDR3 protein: ASSQGVGSGANVLT
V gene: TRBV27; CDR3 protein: ASSLGGPYNEQF
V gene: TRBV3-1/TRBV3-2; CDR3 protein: ASSQAVDTEAF
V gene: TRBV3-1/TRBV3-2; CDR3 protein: ASSPAASDGQPQH
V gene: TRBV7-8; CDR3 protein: ASSSTDEAF
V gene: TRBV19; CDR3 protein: ASSLDRVIGEQF
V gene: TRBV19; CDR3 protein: ASSLTGTDYIRRYNEQF
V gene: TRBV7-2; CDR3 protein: ASSLGSGGSGNTIY
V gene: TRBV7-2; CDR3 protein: ASSLQLNSPLH
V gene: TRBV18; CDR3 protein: ASTGALGTEAF
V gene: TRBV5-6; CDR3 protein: ASSFGNSGQPQH
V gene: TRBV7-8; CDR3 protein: ASSLEGGGNTIY
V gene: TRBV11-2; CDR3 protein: ASSRSTDTQY